This TCR beta chain was recorded in a study of cytomegalovirus exposure and HLA in healthy donors. Study overall: Earlier, fewer than 140 million unique TCR beta sequences were recovered from approximately 200 million T cells by an analysis.

As concerns this clone: The target antigen is unknown.

This CDR3 is 14 amino acids long. The germline CDR1 and CDR2 sequences are MDHEN and SYDVKM. Germline trimming cut 6 bases from V and 1 base from J; bases unmatched to any gene: 2. Whole-study results and caveats: Judged likely to be a sequencing artifact was a cluster of highly shared sequence variants. Most TCRs appeared rarely, but some public TCRs recurred in many donors. Presence/absence results assume similar sequencing depth per donor, which may not hold.

Both 60 Vbeta primers and 13 Jbeta primers went into the PCR. Libraries were prepared by immunoSEQ multiplex PCR; TCRdb keeps only in-frame clonotypes and omits some of them. In total, the table holds 100,000 to 150,000 clones. The sequence came from a man younger than 30 in good health and CMV-seronegative. Material: PBMCs. J is TRBJ2-4 and V is TRBV28; 8 positions agree with TRBD1. The CDR3 is CASRDRVAKNIQYF. The CDR3 region has the DNA TGTGCCAGCAGGGACAGGGTTGCCAAAAACATTCAGTACTTC. The full variable domain, completed using reference TRBV28 and TRBJ2-4, is DVKVTQSSRYLVKRTGEKVFLECVQDMDHENMFWYRQDPGLGLRLIYFSYDVKMKEKGDIPEGYSVSREKKERFSLILESASTNQTSMYLCASRDRVAKNIQYFGAGTRLSVL.